The 19 T cell receptor beta chains below come from one sample, sequenced in a study of CD8 T cells in ankylosing spondylitis. Study results and limitations: The study identified a TCR beta motif of 7 or 8 highly homologous variants that appeared characteristic of ankylosing spondylitis blood.

Antigen specificity for these receptors is unknown. TCRdb reprocessed the 5' RACE reads with MiXCR, giving one entry per CDR3 protein. The data show roughly 370,000 distinct CDR3 sequences, 20% to 25% seen once. Material: blood, either unsorted or a sorted T cell fraction (not recorded which). The receptors derive from a male donor with ankylosing spondylitis.

This chain uses TRBV6-2 or TRBV6-3 with TRBJ2-1; 11 nucleotides line up with TRBD2. Germline V gene data show CDR1 as MNHEY and CDR2 as SVGEGT. CDR3 length: 13 amino acids. Germline trimming cut 6 bases from V and 9 bases from J; bases unmatched to any gene: 4. The CDR3: CASSQLAGVEQFF. The CDR3 DNA is TGTGCCAGCAGCCAACTAGCGGGAGTTGAGCAGTTCTTC.

The chain couples TRBV5-5 to TRBJ2-3; perhaps TRBD2 as D (6 bases). CDR1 SGHKS and CDR2 YYEKEE come from the germline V gene (reference sequence). Trimming left V 3 bases short and J 5 bases short, with 10 bases between. The CDR3 length is 13 residues. The CDR3 spells CASSSRGLDTQYF. The CDR3 DNA reads TGTGCCAGCAGCTCGAGGGGACTAGATACGCAGTATTTT.

In its sample, this clonotype was seen a few times. The rearrangement links TRBV10-3 to TRBJ1-5, with 7 bases aligning to TRBD1. The CDR3 runs 15 residues. The trim removed 3 bases at V and 2 bases at J, leaving 4 bases unmatched. Germline-derived CDR1 and CDR2 are ENHRY and SYGVKD. In DNA form, the CDR3 reads TGTGCCATCAGTGACCAAACAGGGGGCAATCAGCCCCAGCATTTT. Its translation: CAISDQTGGNQPQHF.

This clonotype has a handful of counts. The J gene is TRBJ2-7, the V gene TRBV7-9, with 8 bases that match TRBD1. The germline gives CDR1 SEHNR, CDR2 FQNEAQ (reference sequence). This CDR3 region has 16 residues. Losses at the gene ends were 0 bases for V and 1 base for J; bases not matched to a gene: 5. In DNA, the CDR3 is TGTGCCAGCAGCTTAGCTGTTGGACAGGGATCCTACGAGCAGTACTTC. Protein: CASSLAVGQGSYEQYF.

This clonotype was detected only a few times. This rearrangement joins TRBV9 to TRBJ2-2; 7 bases line up with TRBD1. The CDR3 is made up of 13 amino acids. After removal of 7 bases from V and 3 bases from J, the junction contained 3 bases not matched to a gene. The germline V gene has CDR1 SGDLS and CDR2 YYNGEE. In DNA form, the CDR3 reads TGTGCCAGCGGTACAGGGGACACCGGGGAGCTGTTTTTT. Translation gives CASGTGDTGELFF.

The V and J genes are TRBV7-2 and TRBJ2-7, with 13 bases lining up with TRBD2. CDR3 size: 15 residues. V dropped 5 bases and J dropped 7; count of bases not matched to a gene: 8. The germline CDR1 and CDR2 sequences are SGHTA and FQGNSA. The CDR3 nucleotides read TGTGCCAGCAGCACTCAGTCGGGACTAGCGGGAGAGCAGTACTTC. It codes for CASSTQSGLAGEQYF. The full variable domain, rest sourced from reference TRBV7-2 and TRBJ2-7, is GAGVSQSPSNKVTEKGKDVELRCDPISGHTALYWYRQSLGQGLEFLIYFQGNSAPDKSGLPSDRFSAERTGGSVSTLTIQRTQQEDSAVYLCASSTQSGLAGEQYFGPGTRLTVT.

V usage is TRBV24-1 and J usage is TRBJ1-1; possibly TRBD1 for D (5 bases). CDR3 length: 14 amino acids. Trimming cost V 5 bases and J 0 bases, with 9 bases left between them. The germline CDR1 and CDR2 sequences are KGHDR and SFDVKD. The CDR3 DNA sequence: TGTGCCACCAGTGGGGGGGTTATGAACACTGAAGCTTTCTTT. Its protein product is CATSGGVMNTEAFF.

Comment on this clonotype: A junction boundary mismatches the germline segment, possibly from a read error. J is TRBJ2-3 and V is TRBV4-1; 15 bases are shared with TRBD2. CDR3 size: 17 residues. CDR1 is MGHRA and CDR2 is YSYEKL in the germline V gene. The chain's CDR3 is CASSPEGLAGGTDTRYF. The DNA of the CDR3 is TGCGCCAGCAGCCCTGAAGGACTAGCGGGAGGGACAGATACGCGGTATTTT.

The table lists this clonotype with a few counts. This rearrangement joins TRBV5-1 to TRBJ2-1; TRBD2 matches at 7 bases. Trimming took 0 bases from V and 6 from J; bases not matched to a gene: 6. The CDR3 runs 15 residues. Germline-derived CDR1 and CDR2 are SGHRS and YFSETQ. The CDR3 region is CASSLELAGRNEQFF. The CDR3 DNA follows: TGCGCCAGCAGCTTGGAATTAGCGGGCCGCAATGAGCAGTTCTTC.

V is TRBV10-3 and J is TRBJ2-7, with D possibly being TRBD1 (6 bases). The CDR3 totals 16 residues. Trimming stripped 2 bases from V and 4 bases from J, with 18 bases between. From germline, CDR1 is ENHRY and CDR2 SYGVKD. The CDR3 loop is CAISEVEPGEAYEQYF. The CDR3 DNA reads TGTGCCATCAGTGAGGTAGAGCCAGGGGAAGCTTACGAGCAGTACTTC.

This clonotype was counted between two and nine times. This sequence joins TRBV7-9 and TRBJ2-2; D is perhaps TRBD2 (5 bases). The CDR3 runs to 17 residues. Between the trimmed V and J ends, which lost 0 bases and 4 bases, there was a span of 15 bases. CDR1 is SEHNR and CDR2 is FQNEAQ in the germline V gene (reference sequence). CDR3 region: CASSLASASFPTGELFF. Here the CDR3 DNA reads TGTGCCAGCAGCTTAGCGAGCGCTAGCTTTCCCACCGGGGAGCTGTTTTTT.

This chain connects TRBV3-1 to TRBJ1-6, with a tentative D call TRBD1 (6 bases). Germline CDR1 LGHDT, CDR2 YNNKEL (reference sequence). V was trimmed by 0 bases and J by 11 bases, leaving 11 bases between them. This CDR3 is 14 amino acids long. CDR3 sequence (DNA): TGTGCCAGCAGCCAAGACAGGGGATTTCCACCCCTCCACTTT. It yields the protein CASSQDRGFPPLHF.

There are a few counts of this clonotype. The chain combines TRBV14 with TRBJ2-1, with TRBD2 matching 10 bases. This CDR3 comprises 13 residues. The V and J ends lost 0 bases and 10 bases, in that order; junction bases with no gene match: 0. Germline V lookup: CDR1 SGHDN, CDR2 FVKESK. This CDR3 reads CASSQELAGEQFF. CDR3 DNA: TGTGCCAGCAGCCAAGAACTAGCGGGAGAGCAGTTCTTC.

The chain has TRBV20-1 and TRBJ2-1; D is possibly TRBD2 (5 bases). Germline loops: CDR1 DFQATT, CDR2 SNEGSKA (reference sequence). The CDR3 has 16 amino acids. The CDR3 sequence: CTFERPRADSYNEQFF. Here the CDR3 DNA reads TGCACCTTCGAGAGGCCGCGGGCCGACTCCTACAATGAGCAGTTCTTC.

This clonotype was counted between two and nine times. The rearrangement uses TRBV27 and TRBJ1-4, with D possibly being TRBD1 (5 bases). The V end was cut by 3 bases, the J end by 7 bases, with 9 bases between. The length of the CDR3 is 13 residues. CDR1 and CDR2 from the germline V gene are MNHEY and SMNVEV (reference sequence). The DNA of the CDR3 is TGTGCCAGCAGTTTGATCACAGGTGAAAAACTGTTTTTT. Translation: CASSLITGEKLFF.

The table lists this clonotype with many counts. V gene TRBV29-1 combines with J gene TRBJ2-2; either TRBD1 or TRBD2 may fit D (6 bases each). The CDR3 spans 15 residues. CDR1 and CDR2 (germline): SQVTM, ANQGSEA. With 3 bases removed from V and 4 bases from J, the gap between germline ends came to 15 bases. In DNA form, the CDR3 reads TGCAGCGTTGAGACTTCGGGGGCGTTCACCGGGGAGCTGTTTTTT. This encodes CSVETSGAFTGELFF.

This clonotype appeared many times. The CDR3 DNA is TGTGCCAGCAGTTTGGTTCAGGGGCTGTCTATGAACACTGAAGCTTTCTTT. Its protein is CASSLVQGLSMNTEAFF. The chain carries TRBV12-3 or TRBV12-4 and TRBJ1-1; a weak D match, TRBD1 (6 bases). The CDR3 is made up of 17 amino acids. Trimming took off 3 bases at V and 0 bases at J, with 17 bases between the two ends.

This clonotype has just one count. V gene TRBV28 combines with J gene TRBJ2-1; TRBD2 matches at 12 bases. Germline assignment: CDR1 MDHEN and CDR2 SYDVKM. This CDR3 has 16 amino acids. The V segment lost 8 bases and the J segment 3 bases; nucleotides outside the gene matches: 8. In nucleotides, the CDR3 is TGTGCCAGCCTCCCCAGGACTAGCGGGGACTACAATGAGCAGTTCTTC. Its translation is CASLPRTSGDYNEQFF.

The rearrangement links TRBV29-1 to TRBJ1-5; 9 nucleotides match TRBD1. The V gene's germline CDR1 is SQVTM and CDR2 ANQGSEA. Trimming took 4 bases from V and 8 from J; bases not matched to a gene: 3. The length of the CDR3 is 12 residues. The DNA for the CDR3 is TGCAGCGTTGCGGACAGGGGTGAGCCCCAGCATTTT. Translation: CSVADRGEPQHF.